A selection of T cell receptor beta chains follows, all from one sample in a study of early T cells in non-severe SARS-CoV-2 infection. TCRdb used MiXCR to reprocess the 5' RACE reads, holding one entry per CDR3 protein. The sample carries tens of thousands of distinct CDR3 sequences, 10% to 15% recorded once. The sequenced sample was whole blood. The receptors stem from an adult who was a healthcare worker with PCR-confirmed SARS-CoV-2 infection or an uninfected control (not recorded which). The CDR3 runs from the conserved cysteine through the conserved F or W. The D gene is left open where the match is weak. A clone size is listed for some rows: how often the clone was seen (once, few, many), or a class if it is expanded.

D gene,V gene,clone size,J gene,CDR3 protein,CDR3 DNA
.,TRBV28,few,TRBJ1-1,CASTGPGRRAEAFF,TGTGCCAGCACCGGCCCGGGGCGCCGTGCTGAAGCTTTCTTT
.,TRBV5-1,.,TRBJ2-7,CASGMDTSYEQYF,TGCGCCAGCGGTATGGACACCTCCTACGAGCAGTACTTC
.,TRBV29-1,.,TRBJ1-5,CSIRDGSNQPQHF,TGCAGCATTCGGGACGGATCTAATCAGCCCCAGCATTTT
.,TRBV20-1,few,TRBJ2-3,CSAPGLSDTQYF,TGCAGTGCACCGGGGCTCTCAGATACGCAGTATTTT
TRBD2,TRBV27,few,TRBJ2-3,CASSQPPGRSTDTQYF,TGTGCCAGCAGTCAACCCCCCGGGAGGAGCACAGATACGCAGTATTTT
.,TRBV7-9,many,TRBJ1-6,CASSLASPLHF,TGTGCCAGCAGCTTAGCTTCACCCCTCCACTTT
TRBD1,TRBV28,.,TRBJ2-1,CASSPPRGRSSYNEQFF,TGTGCCAGCAGTCCTCCGAGGGGGCGGAGCTCCTACAATGAGCAGTTCTTC
TRBD1,TRBV6-2/TRBV6-3,few,TRBJ1-1,CASSSKQGAGSTEAFF,TGTGCCAGCAGTTCGAAACAGGGGGCAGGGAGCACTGAAGCTTTCTTT
.,TRBV4-1,few,TRBJ1-1,CASSQDAGGVTEAFF,TGCGCCAGCAGCCAAGATGCGGGGGGCGTCACTGAAGCTTTCTTT
.,TRBV12-3/TRBV12-4,.,TRBJ1-5,CASLALGGNQPQHF,TGTGCCAGCCTGGCGCTGGGTGGCAATCAGCCCCAGCATTTT
.,TRBV12-3/TRBV12-4,many,TRBJ2-2,CASSFPIPTGNTGELFF,TGTGCCAGCAGTTTCCCCATCCCCACCGGGAACACCGGGGAGCTGTTTTTT
.,TRBV9,.,TRBJ1-1,CASSATGANTEAFF,TGTGCCAGCAGCGCGACAGGCGCTAACACTGAAGCTTTCTTT
TRBD1,TRBV20-1,.,TRBJ1-1,CSARDLPTGRGQSQNTEAFF,TGCAGTGCTAGAGATCTCCCGACAGGGCGCGGTCAATCCCAGAACACTGAAGCTTTCTTT
.,TRBV30,many,TRBJ1-4,CAWGDLGEKLFF,TGTGCCTGGGGCGACTTGGGAGAAAAACTGTTTTTT
.,TRBV20-1,.,TRBJ2-3,CSPGGGTGTDTQYF,TGCAGTCCGGGGGGCGGGACTGGCACAGATACGCAGTATTTT
.,TRBV7-2,many,TRBJ1-1,CASSLVKGAEAFF,TGTGCCAGCAGCTTAGTAAAGGGCGCTGAAGCTTTCTTT
TRBD2,TRBV20-1,many,TRBJ2-1,CSASGLAGASSYNEQFF,TGCAGTGCTAGCGGACTAGCGGGAGCCAGCTCCTACAATGAGCAGTTCTTC
.,TRBV11-3,.,TRBJ1-1,CASSRHLNTEAFF,TGTGCCAGCAGCCGACACTTGAACACTGAAGCTTTCTTT
TRBD2,TRBV28,.,TRBJ2-7,CASSSSRTSGGSWEQYF,TGTGCCAGCAGTTCCTCAAGGACTAGCGGGGGGTCTTGGGAGCAGTACTTC
.,TRBV29-1,.,TRBJ1-1,CSSGRNRNTEVFF,TGCAGCAGTGGGCGGAATAGGAACACTGAAGTTTTCTTT
.,TRBV7-9,.,TRBJ2-6,CASSANSGANVLTF,TGTGCCAGCAGCGCGAACTCTGGGGCCAACGTCCTGACTTTC
TRBD2,TRBV11-2,few,TRBJ2-6,CASSLGTSAGANVLTF,TGTGCCAGCAGCTTGGGGACTAGCGCTGGGGCCAACGTCCTGACTTTC
.,TRBV13,many,TRBJ2-2,CASSPYREGGELFF,TGTGCCAGCAGCCCGTACAGGGAGGGCGGGGAGCTGTTTTTT
TRBD1,TRBV20-1,.,TRBJ2-1,CSARERGLYNEQFF,TGCAGTGCTAGAGAGAGGGGGCTTTACAATGAGCAGTTCTTC
.,TRBV19,many,TRBJ2-4,CASSTLKGSPAKNIQYF,TGTGCCAGTAGTACCCTTAAAGGGTCGCCGGCCAAAAACATTCAGTACTTC
TRBD1,TRBV5-1,many,TRBJ2-1,CASSFGQGVYNEQFF,TGCGCCAGCAGCTTTGGGCAGGGGGTTTACAATGAGCAGTTCTTC
.,TRBV18,.,TRBJ2-7,CASSPEQLGAYEQYF,TGTGCCAGCTCACCAGAACAGCTCGGGGCTTACGAGCAGTACTTC
TRBD2,TRBV4-2,many,TRBJ2-5,CASSQATSGSPGETQYF,TGTGCCAGCAGCCAAGCAACCAGCGGGAGTCCCGGAGAGACCCAGTACTTC
TRBD1,TRBV29-1,.,TRBJ2-1,CSVVGQGGDEQFF,TGCAGCGTGGTCGGACAGGGCGGCGATGAGCAGTTCTTC
.,TRBV2,many,TRBJ1-2,CASSEQYMEGYTF,TGTGCCAGCAGTGAACAGTATATGGAGGGCTACACCTTC
TRBD1,TRBV7-2,.,TRBJ1-6,CASSNYDRGNSPLHF,TGTGCCAGCAGCAACTACGACAGGGGGAATTCACCCCTCCACTTT
TRBD2,TRBV7-8,many,TRBJ2-7,CASSIQPGTTDEQYF,TGTGCCAGCAGCATCCAGCCCGGGACTACGGACGAGCAGTACTTC
.,TRBV11-2,many,TRBJ1-1,CASSLEGWTVTNTEAFF,TGTGCCAGCAGCTTAGAAGGATGGACCGTGACAAACACTGAAGCTTTCTTT
.,TRBV5-4,.,TRBJ2-1,CASSPEGGLKAYNEQFF,TGTGCCAGCAGCCCCGAAGGGGGGCTTAAGGCCTACAATGAGCAGTTCTTC
.,TRBV7-9,few,TRBJ2-4,CASSRTWGGKNIQYF,TGTGCCAGCAGCCGGACCTGGGGAGGCAAAAACATTCAGTACTTC
TRBD2,TRBV28,few,TRBJ2-1,CATVTGTSGNEQFF,TGTGCCACCGTCACCGGGACTAGCGGGAATGAGCAGTTCTTC
TRBD1,TRBV5-1,few,TRBJ1-6,CASSSQGVTGSPLHF,TGCGCCAGCAGCTCTCAGGGGGTCACGGGATCACCCCTCCACTTT
.,TRBV7-9,many,TRBJ2-7,CASSLPGSYEQYF,TGTGCCAGCAGCCTACCTGGGAGCTACGAGCAGTACTTC
.,TRBV6-6,few,TRBJ1-2,CASSYQERYTF,TGTGCCAGCAGTTATCAGGAGCGCTACACCTTC
TRBD1,TRBV7-3,few,TRBJ1-3,CASSLTGAGQGNTIYF,TGTGCCAGCAGCTTAACGGGTGCGGGACAGGGAAACACCATATATTTT
.,TRBV12-3/TRBV12-4,many,TRBJ1-1,CASSFRGGTEAFF,TGTGCCAGCAGTTTTCGGGGGGGGACTGAAGCTTTCTTT
TRBD1,TRBV30,.,TRBJ2-5,CAWSAKDRGEETQYF,TGTGCCTGGAGTGCTAAAGACAGGGGTGAAGAGACCCAGTACTTC
.,TRBV9,few,TRBJ1-6,CASSPSSNSPLHF,TGTGCCAGCAGCCCTTCATCAAATTCACCCCTCCACTTT
.,TRBV20-1,many,TRBJ1-5,CSASFGFVGNQPQHF,TGCAGTGCTAGTTTTGGGTTCGTTGGCAATCAGCCCCAGCATTTT
TRBD1,TRBV12-3/TRBV12-4,.,TRBJ2-7,CARSPGGYEQYF,TGTGCCAGATCGCCAGGGGGTTACGAGCAGTACTTC
.,TRBV28,.,TRBJ1-5,CASSSNRQANQPQHF,TGTGCCAGCAGTTCAAATAGACAAGCCAATCAGCCCCAGCATTTT
.,TRBV10-3,few,TRBJ1-1,CAISESGRAFF,TGTGCCATCAGTGAGTCTGGAAGAGCTTTCTTT
.,TRBV7-2,.,TRBJ2-2,CASSLAWPAAGELFF,TGTGCCAGCAGCTTAGCGTGGCCCGCCGCCGGGGAGCTGTTTTTT
TRBD1,TRBV2,.,TRBJ2-2,CAGTVNTGELFF,TGTGCCGGGACAGTGAACACCGGGGAGCTGTTTTTT
TRBD1,TRBV18,many,TRBJ2-1,CASSPGQGRNNEQFF,TGTGCCAGCTCACCCGGACAGGGCCGGAACAATGAGCAGTTCTTC
.,TRBV28,few,TRBJ2-3,CASSPVEVSSTDTQYF,TGTGCCAGCAGTCCCGTTGAGGTCTCTAGCACAGATACGCAGTATTTT
TRBD2,TRBV19,many,TRBJ2-4,CASSTRTSGMLAKNIQYF,TGTGCCAGTAGTACCAGGACTAGCGGGATGTTGGCCAAAAACATTCAGTACTTC
.,TRBV18,many,TRBJ2-5,CASSPIPQGVETQYF,TGTGCCAGCTCACCTATTCCACAGGGAGTTGAGACCCAGTACTTC
TRBD2,TRBV3-1,.,TRBJ2-1,CASGRSGGSNEQFF,TGTGCCAGCGGGAGAAGCGGGGGGAGCAATGAGCAGTTCTTC
.,TRBV29-1,many,TRBJ2-3,CSVERDADTQYF,TGCAGCGTTGAGCGGGATGCAGATACGCAGTATTTT
TRBD1,TRBV5-4,.,TRBJ1-2,CASSGAGGGYTF,TGTGCCAGCAGCGGAGCAGGGGGCGGCTACACCTTC
TRBD2,TRBV27,once,TRBJ2-1,CASKRGGLYNEQFF,TGTGCCAGCAAGCGGGGGGGCCTCTACAATGAGCAGTTCTTC